What follows describes a single T cell receptor beta chain. Its antigen is still unknown. The CDR3 runs to 13 residues. The germline V and J ends were trimmed by 2 bases and 4 bases, with 8 bases remaining between them. From germline, CDR1 is MDHEN and CDR2 SYDVKM. This sample is part of a study of post-analysis software for immune sequencing data. Study background: Relapsing-remitting, secondary progressive and progressive-relapsing courses of multiple sclerosis were included. Study results and limitations: Under F measure analysis, samples from one preparation batch co-clustered strongly. Multiple sclerosis patients showed significantly lower normalized Chao1 diversity than controls did. TRBV5-6, TRBV5-1 and TRBV20-1 belonged to a set of a handful of TRBV segments that were more frequent in patients than controls.

Each TCR beta cDNA library carried unique molecular identifiers. TCRdb itself ran the PCR reads through MiXCR, one entry per CDR3 protein. The sample includes roughly 540,000 distinct CDR3 sequences, roughly 34% of them seen just once. The chain couples TRBV28 to TRBJ2-5; D uncertain. The sample consisted of blood. This receptor was obtained from a girl aged 2 to 17 with multiple sclerosis. This chain's CDR3 is CASSLRVPETQYF. The DNA for the CDR3 is TGTGCCAGCAGTTTAAGGGTACCAGAGACCCAGTACTTC.